Each of the 19 T cell receptor beta chains below was sequenced from the same sample in a study of T cell repertoires in cytomegalovirus infection. TCRdb redid the calling of the reads with MiXCR, one entry per CDR3 protein. The sample records around 280,000 distinct CDR3 sequences, approximately 14% being singletons. Sequenced input: PBMCs. The receptors were gathered from a human donor in good health (CMV status not recorded). Some clones in this sample may be carry-over from other donors' samples.

The J gene is TRBJ2-3, the V gene TRBV4-3; 13 bases map to TRBD2. CDR1 LGHNA and CDR2 YSLEER come from the germline V gene. The CDR3 totals 20 residues. J was trimmed by 8 bases and V by 1 base; bases with no gene match: 18. CDR3 protein: CASSQAPRVGLAGETATQYF. The CDR3 nucleotides are TGCGCCAGCAGCCAAGCCCCCCGCGTAGGACTAGCGGGAGAGACTGCTACGCAGTATTTT.

The table lists this clonotype with a count of one. The chain joins TRBV4-3 to TRBJ1-2; a possible D gene is TRBD1 (5 bases). The CDR3 has 15 residues. Germline CDR1 LGHNA, CDR2 YSLEER. Between the trimmed V and J ends, which lost 4 bases and 3 bases, there was a span of 15 bases. The CDR3 region has the DNA TGCGCCAGCAGCCTAGTTGGCAGGGTTTACTATGGCTACACCTTC. It yields the protein CASSLVGRVYYGYTF.

In its sample, this clonotype was seen a few times. The chain carries TRBV6-1 and TRBJ2-5; unclear D gene. The CDR3 contains 15 residues. The germline V and J ends were trimmed by 2 bases and 5 bases, with 15 bases remaining between them. In germline, CDR1 is MNHNS, CDR2 SASEGT. For the CDR3, the DNA is TGTGCCAGCAGTGAAATTAACAGCCAAATGGAGACCCAGTACTTC. Protein product: CASSEINSQMETQYF.

This clonotype was detected only a few times. V and J are TRBV29-1 and TRBJ2-7, with unresolved D. V lost 8 bases and J 3 bases, leaving 11 bases between the germline ends. This CDR3 is 11 amino acids long. Per germline, CDR1 SQVTM and CDR2 ANQGSEA. CDR3 sequence (DNA): TGCAGCACCAAAAAGGACTACGAGCAGTACTTC. It specifies CSTKKDYEQYF.

This clonotype has at least ten counts. This sequence joins TRBV7-9 and TRBJ2-2; no firm D call. Between the trimmed V and J ends, which lost 5 bases and 3 bases, there was a span of 7 bases. The V gene's germline CDR1 is SEHNR and CDR2 FQNEAQ (reference sequence). The CDR3 totals 13 residues. CDR3 sequence: CASSREHTGELFF. In nucleotides, the CDR3 is TGTGCCAGCAGCCGTGAACACACCGGGGAGCTGTTTTTT.

At least ten counts were recorded for this clonotype. This rearrangement joins TRBV7-8 to TRBJ1-5, with 9 nucleotides matching TRBD1. Per the germline V gene, CDR1 is SGHVS and CDR2 is FQNEAQ. V was clipped by 1 base and J by 6 bases; unmatched bases: 4. CDR3 length equals 15 residues. Here the CDR3 reads CASSLGDRATQPQHF. The CDR3, as DNA: TGTGCCAGCAGCTTAGGGGACAGGGCAACTCAGCCCCAGCATTTT.

The CDR3 coding sequence is TGCGCCAGCAGCCCCGGTGGGGCGGGGGGAAAAGAGACCCAGTACTTC. Translated: CASSPGGAGGKETQYF. The V and J genes are TRBV4-1 and TRBJ2-5; 8 nucleotides match TRBD2. The CDR3 has 16 residues. Germline CDR1 is MGHRA and CDR2 is YSYEKL. J was trimmed by 3 bases and V by 4 bases; bases with no gene match: 10.

As concerns this clonotype: At one end, the junction sequence differs from germline, possibly due to a read error. This chain uses TRBV9 with TRBJ2-3, with 7 positions matching TRBD1. Germline V gives CDR1 SGDLS, CDR2 YYNGEE. This CDR3 has 14 amino acids. The CDR3 sequence: CASSPTGSTGTQYF. The CDR3 bases are TGTGCCAGCAGCCCGACAGGGTCCACAGGTACGCAGTATTTT.

This clonotype has more than one count but fewer than ten. The gene calls are TRBV28 and TRBJ1-5, with D perhaps matching TRBD1 (5 bases). The CDR3 totals 13 residues. The germline V gene encodes CDR1 MDHEN and CDR2 SYDVKM. The germline V and J ends were trimmed by 8 bases and 9 bases, with 17 bases remaining between them. As DNA, the CDR3 is TGTGCCAGCGAGGTCTCGGGGGATCGGCCCCAGCATTTT. Translation gives CASEVSGDRPQHF.

There are many counts of this clonotype. The CDR3 reads CASSLGTGGYTF. The CDR3 DNA follows: TGTGCCAGCAGCCTAGGGACAGGGGGCTACACCTTC. The chain recombines TRBV28 with TRBJ1-2; 9 nucleotides match TRBD1. The CDR3 loop spans 12 amino acids. Germline CDR1 and CDR2: MDHEN and SYDVKM. J was trimmed by 8 bases and V by 6 bases; bases with no gene match: 4.

The V gene is TRBV9, the J gene TRBJ2-5; 8 positions match TRBD2. Germline V lookup: CDR1 SGDLS, CDR2 YYNGEE. There are 14 residues in the CDR3. J gave up 6 bases and V 5 bases, and 9 bases lay outside the gene matches. The CDR3 DNA reads as TGTGCCAGCAGGGTTAGCGGGGTAAAAAAGACCCAGTACTTC. Protein: CASRVSGVKKTQYF. The full variable domain, completed using reference TRBV9 and TRBJ2-5, is DSGVTQTPKHLITATGQRVTLRCSPRSGDLSVYWYQQSLDQGLQFLIQYYNGEERAKGNILERFSAQQFPDLHSELNLSSLELGDSALYFCASRVSGVKKTQYFGPGTRLLVL.

The table lists this clonotype with many counts. The gene calls are TRBV7-8 and TRBJ1-1; D is perhaps TRBD1 (5 bases). Trimming stripped 2 bases from V and 6 bases from J, with 7 bases between. The CDR3 totals 12 residues. Germline values: CDR1 SGHVS, CDR2 FQNEAQ. The CDR3: CASSLWGPEAFF. The CDR3 coding sequence is TGTGCCAGCAGCTTATGGGGACCTGAAGCTTTCTTT.

The table lists this clonotype with many counts. At one of its ends the junction is not consistent with the germline gene, which may arise from a read error. This chain connects TRBV7-7 to TRBJ2-7, with D possibly being TRBD1 (5 bases). There are 14 residues in the CDR3. Germline lookup yields CDR1 SSHAT and CDR2 FNYEAQ (reference sequence). CDR3 sequence reads: CASSLDRQTHEQYF. The CDR3 DNA follows: TGTGCTAGCAGCTTGGATCGACAGACCCACGAGCAGTACTTC.

This sequence joins TRBV29-1 and TRBJ2-1, with 10 bases lining up with TRBD2. The V segment lost 5 bases and the J segment 4 bases; nucleotides outside the gene matches: 2. Looked up from germline, CDR1 is SQVTM and CDR2 is ANQGSEA. The CDR3 covers 13 residues. CDR3 in DNA: TGCAGCGTTTCTAGCGGGGGTTACAATGAGCAGTTCTTC. Residues: CSVSSGGYNEQFF.

This clonotype occurred a few times. The chain has TRBV6-1 and TRBJ1-1, with D perhaps TRBD1 (5 bases). The V and J ends lost 1 base and 4 bases respectively, with 16 bases between them. CDR3 length equals 16 residues. The V gene's germline CDR1 is MNHNS and CDR2 SASEGT. CDR3 protein: CASSEGGRGDSTEAFF. CDR3 coding DNA: TGTGCCAGCAGTGAAGGGGGCCGCGGTGATAGCACTGAAGCTTTCTTT.

This clonotype was seen a few times. The chain has TRBV28 and TRBJ1-5; 9 bases align to TRBD1. This CDR3 is built from 19 residues. Trimming took 4 bases from V and 1 from J; bases not matched to a gene: 14. Germline CDR1 and CDR2: MDHEN and SYDVKM. The CDR3 loop is CASSSPGQGGVGSNQPQHF. Written as DNA, the CDR3 is TGTGCCAGCAGTTCCCCGGGACAGGGAGGCGTAGGGAGCAATCAGCCCCAGCATTTT.

This clonotype was counted at least ten times. This sequence joins TRBV7-2 and TRBJ2-3, with 10 positions matching TRBD2. Germline assignment: CDR1 SGHTA and CDR2 FQGNSA. The CDR3 length is 16 residues. V was pared by 4 bases and J by 9 bases, with 13 bases of the junction left unmatched. CDR3 sequence reads: CASSSSWTSGRQTQYF. The CDR3 DNA is TGTGCCAGCAGCTCCTCGTGGACTAGCGGCCGGCAGACGCAGTATTTT.

The chain is built from TRBV20-1 and TRBJ2-1; no definite D call. The CDR3 has 16 residues. With 5 bases removed from V and 0 bases from J, the gap between germline ends came to 17 bases. CDR1 and CDR2 (germline): DFQATT, SNEGSKA (reference sequence). The CDR3 loop reads CSAPANLAPSYNEQFF. The CDR3, as DNA: TGCAGTGCTCCTGCTAATTTAGCCCCCTCCTACAATGAGCAGTTCTTC.

The table lists this clonotype with many counts. The gene calls are TRBV7-2 and TRBJ1-1; no reliable D call. The CDR3 totals 14 residues. Per the germline V gene, CDR1 is SGHTA and CDR2 is FQGNSA. Trimming stripped 1 base from V and 3 bases from J, with 9 bases between. CDR3 region: CASSLVKGYTEAFF. Here the CDR3 DNA reads TGTGCCAGCAGCTTAGTTAAAGGGTACACTGAAGCTTTCTTT. Looking up the rest from reference TRBV7-2 and TRBJ1-1 gives the full variable domain: GAGVSQSPSNKVTEKGKDVELRCDPISGHTALYWYRQSLGQGLEFLIYFQGNSAPDKSGLPSDRFSAERTGGSVSTLTIQRTQQEDSAVYLCASSLVKGYTEAFFGQGTRLTVV.